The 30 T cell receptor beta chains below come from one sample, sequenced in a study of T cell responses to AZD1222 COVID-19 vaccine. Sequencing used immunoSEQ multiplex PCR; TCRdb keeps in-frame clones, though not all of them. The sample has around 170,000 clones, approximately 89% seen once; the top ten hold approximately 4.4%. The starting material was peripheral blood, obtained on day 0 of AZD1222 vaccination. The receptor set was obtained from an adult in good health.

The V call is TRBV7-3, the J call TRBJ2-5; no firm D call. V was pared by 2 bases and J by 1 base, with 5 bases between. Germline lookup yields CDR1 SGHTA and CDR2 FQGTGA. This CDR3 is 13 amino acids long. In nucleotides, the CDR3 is TGTGCCAGCAGCTTAGACCGCCAAGAGACCCAGTACTTC. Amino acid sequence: CASSLDRQETQYF.

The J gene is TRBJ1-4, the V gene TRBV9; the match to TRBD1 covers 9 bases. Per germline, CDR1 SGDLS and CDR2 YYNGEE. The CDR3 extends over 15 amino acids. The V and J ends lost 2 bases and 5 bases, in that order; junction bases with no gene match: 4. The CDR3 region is CASSVADRGNEKLFF. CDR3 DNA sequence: TGTGCCAGCAGCGTCGCGGACAGGGGAAATGAAAAACTGTTTTTT.

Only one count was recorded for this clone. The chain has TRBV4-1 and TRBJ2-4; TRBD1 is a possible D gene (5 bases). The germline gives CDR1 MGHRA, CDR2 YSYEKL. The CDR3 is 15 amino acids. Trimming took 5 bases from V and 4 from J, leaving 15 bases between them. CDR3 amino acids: CASSRIGDRKNIQYF. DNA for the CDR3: TGCGCCAGCAGCAGAATAGGAGACAGAAAAAACATTCAGTACTTC.

The CDR3 nucleotides are TGCAGCGTTGAGGCTCGGAGGACGGGGCGAGGAGAGCAGTACTTC. Translating gives CSVEARRTGRGEQYF. V and J are TRBV29-1 and TRBJ2-7, with D possibly called TRBD1 or TRBD2 (5 bases each). The length of the CDR3 is 15 residues. CDR1 is SQVTM and CDR2 is ANQGSEA in the germline V gene. Between the trimmed V and J ends, which lost 3 bases and 7 bases, there was a span of 22 bases.

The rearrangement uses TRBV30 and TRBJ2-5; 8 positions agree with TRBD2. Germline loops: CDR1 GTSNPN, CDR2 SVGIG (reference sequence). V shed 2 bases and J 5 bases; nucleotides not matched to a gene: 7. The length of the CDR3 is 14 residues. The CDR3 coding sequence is TGTGCCTGGAGTCCGTGGACTAGCCGGGAGACCCAGTACTTC. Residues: CAWSPWTSRETQYF.

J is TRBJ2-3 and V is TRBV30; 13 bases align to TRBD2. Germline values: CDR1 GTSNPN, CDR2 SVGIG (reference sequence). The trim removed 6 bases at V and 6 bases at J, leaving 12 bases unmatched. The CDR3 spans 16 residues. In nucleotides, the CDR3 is TGTGCCTGCCAAAGGGGACTAGCGGGACCTATGGATACGCAGTATTTT. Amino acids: CACQRGLAGPMDTQYF.

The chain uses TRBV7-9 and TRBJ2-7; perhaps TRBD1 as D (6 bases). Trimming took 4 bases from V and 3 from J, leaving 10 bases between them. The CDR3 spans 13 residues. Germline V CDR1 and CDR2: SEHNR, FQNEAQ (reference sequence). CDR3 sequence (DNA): TGTGCCAGCAGCTCAGGACAGAACTACGAGCAGTACTTC. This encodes CASSSGQNYEQYF.

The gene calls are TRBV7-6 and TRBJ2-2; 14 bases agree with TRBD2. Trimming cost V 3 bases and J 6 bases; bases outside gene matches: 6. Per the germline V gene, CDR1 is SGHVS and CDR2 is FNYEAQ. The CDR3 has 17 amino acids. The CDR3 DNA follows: TGTGCCAGCAGCTTGGGACTAGCGGGAGTACGTTCCGGGGAGCTGTTTTTT. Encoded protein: CASSLGLAGVRSGELFF.

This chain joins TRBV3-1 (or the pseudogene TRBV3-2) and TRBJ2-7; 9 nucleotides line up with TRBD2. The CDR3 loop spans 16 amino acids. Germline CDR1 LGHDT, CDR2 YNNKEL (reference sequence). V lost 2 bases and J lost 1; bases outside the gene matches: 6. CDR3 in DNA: TGTGCCAGCAGCCAAACCCCGAGCGGGAGGTCCTACGAGCAGTACTTC. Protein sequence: CASSQTPSGRSYEQYF.

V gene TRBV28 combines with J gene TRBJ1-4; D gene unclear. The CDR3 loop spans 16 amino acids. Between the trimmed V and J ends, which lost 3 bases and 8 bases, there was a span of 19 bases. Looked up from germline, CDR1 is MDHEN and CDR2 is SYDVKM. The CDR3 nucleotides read TGTGCCAGCAGTTTTGCAGAGGGAGGGATGGGGGAAAAACTGTTTTTT. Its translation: CASSFAEGGMGEKLFF. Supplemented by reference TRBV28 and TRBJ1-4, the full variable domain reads DVKVTQSSRYLVKRTGEKVFLECVQDMDHENMFWYRQDPGLGLRLIYFSYDVKMKEKGDIPEGYSVSREKKERFSLILESASTNQTSMYLCASSFAEGGMGEKLFFGSGTQLSVL.

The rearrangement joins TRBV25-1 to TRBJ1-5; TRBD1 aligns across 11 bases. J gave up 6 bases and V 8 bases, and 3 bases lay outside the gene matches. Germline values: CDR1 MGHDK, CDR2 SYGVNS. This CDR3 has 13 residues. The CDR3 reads CASGDRGVQPQHF. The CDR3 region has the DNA TGTGCCAGCGGGGACAGGGGGGTTCAGCCCCAGCATTTT.

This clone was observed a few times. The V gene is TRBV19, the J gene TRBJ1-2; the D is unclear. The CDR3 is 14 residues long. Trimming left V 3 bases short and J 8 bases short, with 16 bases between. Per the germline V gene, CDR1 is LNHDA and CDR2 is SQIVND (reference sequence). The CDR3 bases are TGTGCCAGTAGTATGAGCCCAAACCAAGGAGGCTACACCTTC. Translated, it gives CASSMSPNQGGYTF.

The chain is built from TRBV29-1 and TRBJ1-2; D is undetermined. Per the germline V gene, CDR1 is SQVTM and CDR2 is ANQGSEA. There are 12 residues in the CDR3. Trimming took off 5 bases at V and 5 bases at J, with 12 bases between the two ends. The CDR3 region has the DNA TGCAGCGTTCTTCCCGGCACTTATGGCTACACCTTC. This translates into CSVLPGTYGYTF.

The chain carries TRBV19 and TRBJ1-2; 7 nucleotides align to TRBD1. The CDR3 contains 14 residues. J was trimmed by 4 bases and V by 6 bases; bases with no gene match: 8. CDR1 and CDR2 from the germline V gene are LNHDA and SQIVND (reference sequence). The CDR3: CASSLRQGGYGYTF. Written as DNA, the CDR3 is TGTGCCAGTAGCCTGAGACAGGGAGGCTATGGCTACACCTTC.

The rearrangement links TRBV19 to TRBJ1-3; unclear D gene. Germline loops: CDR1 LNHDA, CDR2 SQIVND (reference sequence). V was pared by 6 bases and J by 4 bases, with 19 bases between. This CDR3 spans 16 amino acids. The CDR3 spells CASSTPRPGGGNTIYF. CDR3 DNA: TGTGCCAGTAGCACCCCTCGACCGGGAGGGGGAAACACCATATATTTT. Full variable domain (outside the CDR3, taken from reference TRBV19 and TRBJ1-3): DGGITQSPKYLFRKEGQNVTLSCEQNLNHDAMYWYRQDPGQGLRLIYYSQIVNDFQKGDIAEGYSVSREKKESFPLTVTSAQKNPTAFYLCASSTPRPGGGNTIYFGEGSWLTVV.

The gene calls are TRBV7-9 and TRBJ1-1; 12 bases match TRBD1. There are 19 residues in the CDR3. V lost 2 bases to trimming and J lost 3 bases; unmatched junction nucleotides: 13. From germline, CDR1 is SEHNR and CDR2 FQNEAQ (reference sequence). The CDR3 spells CASSLRFAGQGAEDTEAFF. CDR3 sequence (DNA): TGTGCCAGCAGCTTAAGATTCGCGGGACAGGGGGCGGAGGACACTGAAGCTTTCTTT.

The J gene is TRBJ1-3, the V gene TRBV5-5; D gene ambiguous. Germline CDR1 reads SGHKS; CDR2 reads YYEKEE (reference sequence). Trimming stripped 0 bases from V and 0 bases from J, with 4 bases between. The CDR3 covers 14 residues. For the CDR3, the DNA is TGTGCCAGCAGCTTGGGCGTCTCTGGAAACACCATATATTTT. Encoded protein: CASSLGVSGNTIYF. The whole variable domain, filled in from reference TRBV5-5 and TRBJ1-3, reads DAGVTQSPTHLIKTRGQQVTLRCSPISGHKSVSWYQQVLGQGPQFIFQYYEKEERGRGNFPDRFSARQFPNYSSELNVNALLLGDSALYLCASSLGVSGNTIYFGEGSWLTVV.

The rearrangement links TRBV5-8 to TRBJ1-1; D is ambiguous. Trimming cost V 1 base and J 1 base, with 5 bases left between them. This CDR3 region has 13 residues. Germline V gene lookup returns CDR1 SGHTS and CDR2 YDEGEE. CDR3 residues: CASSLRRNTEAFF. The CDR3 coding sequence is TGTGCCAGCAGCTTGCGCAGGAACACTGAAGCTTTCTTT.

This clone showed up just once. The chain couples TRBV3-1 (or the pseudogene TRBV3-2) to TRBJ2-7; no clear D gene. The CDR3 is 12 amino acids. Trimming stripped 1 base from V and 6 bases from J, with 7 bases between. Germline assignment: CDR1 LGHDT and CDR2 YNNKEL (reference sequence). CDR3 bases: TGTGCCAGCAGCCAAGGGGGAACCGAGCAGTACTTC. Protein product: CASSQGGTEQYF.

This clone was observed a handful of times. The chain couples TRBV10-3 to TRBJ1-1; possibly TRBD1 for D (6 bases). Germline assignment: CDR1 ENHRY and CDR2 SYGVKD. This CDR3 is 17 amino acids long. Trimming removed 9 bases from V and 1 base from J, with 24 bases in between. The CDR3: CAMQPGGGQEENTEAFF. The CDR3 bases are TGTGCCATGCAGCCCGGGGGGGGGCAAGAGGAGAACACTGAAGCTTTCTTT.

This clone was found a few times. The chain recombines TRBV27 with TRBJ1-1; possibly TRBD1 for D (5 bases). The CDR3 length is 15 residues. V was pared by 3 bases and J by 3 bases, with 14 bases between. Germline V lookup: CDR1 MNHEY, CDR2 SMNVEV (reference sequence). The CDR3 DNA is TGTGCCAGCAGTTTCCGCGGGACGGGGGACACTGAAGCTTTCTTT. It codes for CASSFRGTGDTEAFF.

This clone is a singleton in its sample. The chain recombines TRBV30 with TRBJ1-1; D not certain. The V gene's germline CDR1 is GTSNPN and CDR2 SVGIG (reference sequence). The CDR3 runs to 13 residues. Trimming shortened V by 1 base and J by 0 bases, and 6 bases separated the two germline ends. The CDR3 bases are TGTGCCTGGAGTGGACGGATGAACACTGAAGCTTTCTTT. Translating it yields CAWSGRMNTEAFF.

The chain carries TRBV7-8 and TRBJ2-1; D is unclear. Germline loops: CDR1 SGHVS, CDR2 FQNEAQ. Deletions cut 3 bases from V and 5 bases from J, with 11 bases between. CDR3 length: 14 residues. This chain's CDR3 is CASSFTPQNNEQFF. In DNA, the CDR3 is TGTGCCAGCAGCTTTACGCCACAGAACAATGAGCAGTTCTTC.

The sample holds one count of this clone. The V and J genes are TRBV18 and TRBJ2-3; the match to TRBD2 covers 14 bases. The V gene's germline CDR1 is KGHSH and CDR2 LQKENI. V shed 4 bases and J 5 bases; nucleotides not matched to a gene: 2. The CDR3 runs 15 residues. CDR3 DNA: TGTGCCAGCTCACGTGGACTAGCGGGAGGAGATACGCAGTATTTT. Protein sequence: CASSRGLAGGDTQYF.

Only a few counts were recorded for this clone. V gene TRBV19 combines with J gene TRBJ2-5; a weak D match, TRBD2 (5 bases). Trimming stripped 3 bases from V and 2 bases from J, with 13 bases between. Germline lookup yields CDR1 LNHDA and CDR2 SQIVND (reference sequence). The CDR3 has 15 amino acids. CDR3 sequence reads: CASSIGSRLQETQYF. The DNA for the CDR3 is TGTGCCAGTAGTATCGGCTCCCGACTACAAGAGACCCAGTACTTC.

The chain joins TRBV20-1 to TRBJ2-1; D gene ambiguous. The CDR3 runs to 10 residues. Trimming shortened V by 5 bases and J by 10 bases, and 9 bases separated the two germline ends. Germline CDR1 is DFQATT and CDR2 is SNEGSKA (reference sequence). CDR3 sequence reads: CSAGIREQFF. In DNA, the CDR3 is TGCAGTGCTGGGATCAGGGAGCAGTTCTTC.

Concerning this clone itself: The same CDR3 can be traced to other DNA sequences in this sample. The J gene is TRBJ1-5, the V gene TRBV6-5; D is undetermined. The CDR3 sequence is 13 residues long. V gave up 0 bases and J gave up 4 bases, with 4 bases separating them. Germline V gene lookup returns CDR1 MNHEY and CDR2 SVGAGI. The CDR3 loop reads CASSYSRNQPQHF. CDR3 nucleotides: TGTGCCAGCAGTTACTCGAGGAATCAGCCCCAGCATTTT.

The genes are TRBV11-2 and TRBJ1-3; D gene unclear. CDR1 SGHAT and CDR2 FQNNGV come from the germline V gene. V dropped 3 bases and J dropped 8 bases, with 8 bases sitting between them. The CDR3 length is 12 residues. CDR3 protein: CASSFRGDTIYF. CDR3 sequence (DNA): TGTGCCAGCAGCTTTCGGGGAGACACCATATATTTT.

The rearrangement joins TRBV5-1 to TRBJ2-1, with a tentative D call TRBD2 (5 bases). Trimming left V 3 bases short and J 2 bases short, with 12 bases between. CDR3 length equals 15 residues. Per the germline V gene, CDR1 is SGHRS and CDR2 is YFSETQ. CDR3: CASSSDGGPYNEQFF. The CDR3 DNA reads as TGCGCCAGCAGCTCAGACGGAGGACCCTACAATGAGCAGTTCTTC.

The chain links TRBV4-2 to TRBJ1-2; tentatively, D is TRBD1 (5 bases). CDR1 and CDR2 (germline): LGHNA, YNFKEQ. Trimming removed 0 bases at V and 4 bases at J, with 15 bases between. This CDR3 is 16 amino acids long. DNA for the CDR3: TGTGCCAGCAGCCAAGAGTCAGGGAGTCCGGGCTATGGCTACACCTTC. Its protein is CASSQESGSPGYGYTF.